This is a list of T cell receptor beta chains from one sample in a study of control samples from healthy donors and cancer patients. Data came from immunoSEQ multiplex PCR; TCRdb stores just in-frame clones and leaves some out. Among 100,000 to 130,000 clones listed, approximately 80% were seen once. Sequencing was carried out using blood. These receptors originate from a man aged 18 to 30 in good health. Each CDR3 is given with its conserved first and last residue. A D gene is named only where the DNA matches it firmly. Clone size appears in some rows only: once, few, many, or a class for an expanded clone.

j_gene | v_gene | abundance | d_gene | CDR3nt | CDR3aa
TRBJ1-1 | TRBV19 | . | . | TGTGCCAGTAGTATTTCAGATTACATGAACACTGAAGCTTTCTTT | CASSISDYMNTEAFF
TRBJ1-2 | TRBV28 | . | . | TGTGCCAGCAGTTCGGGCCGGGACTTCTATGGCTACACCTTC | CASSSGRDFYGYTF
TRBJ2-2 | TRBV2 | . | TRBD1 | TGTGCCAGCAGCCCGACAGGGAGCGACACCGGGGAGCTGTTTTTT | CASSPTGSDTGELFF
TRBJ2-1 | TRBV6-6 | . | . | TGTGCCAGCAGACTCCACAATGAGCAGTTCTTC | CASRLHNEQFF
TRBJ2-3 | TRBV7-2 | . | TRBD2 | TGTGCCAGCAGCTTAGCGCTCTCTAGCGGGGATACTAGCACAGATACGCAGTATTTT | CASSLALSSGDTSTDTQYF
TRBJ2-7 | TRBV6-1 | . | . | TGTGCCAGCAGTGAAGAATCCGCCAGCCCCTATGCTTACTACGAGCAGTACTTC | CASSEESASPYAYYEQYF
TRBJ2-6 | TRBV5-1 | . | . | TGCGCCAGCCAAAGGACGGGATCTACTGGGGCCAACGTCCTGACTTTC | CASQRTGSTGANVLTF
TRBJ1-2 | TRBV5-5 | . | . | TGTGCCAGCAACGCAAATATGGGGGGCAACTATGGCTACACCTTC | CASNANMGGNYGYTF
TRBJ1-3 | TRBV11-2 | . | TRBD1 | TGTGCCAGCAGCTACAGGGGGGAAAACACCATATATTTT | CASSYRGENTIYF
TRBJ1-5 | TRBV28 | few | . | TGTGCCAGCAGGACCTCGGGTCCGGAGCAGCCCCAGCATTTT | CASRTSGPEQPQHF
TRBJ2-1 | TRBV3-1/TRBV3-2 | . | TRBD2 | TGTGCCAGTAGGGGATTACTAGCGGGGGGCCAAGACAATGAGCAGTTCTTC | CASRGLLAGGQDNEQFF
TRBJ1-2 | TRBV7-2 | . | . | TGTGCCAGCAGCTTAGTGATGGGGCCAACCAAAAACTACACCTTC | CASSLVMGPTKNYTF
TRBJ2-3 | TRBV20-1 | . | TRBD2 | TGCAGTGCTAGTCCATATAGCGGGGGGTCCACAGATACGCAGTATTTT | CSASPYSGGSTDTQYF
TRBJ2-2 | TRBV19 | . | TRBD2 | TGTGCCTCAGCGGGGGTGAACACCGGGGAGCTGTTTTTT | CASAGVNTGELFF
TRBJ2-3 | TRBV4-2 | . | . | TGTGCCAGCAGCCTACAGTTCGGGAGCACAGATACGCAGTATTTT | CASSLQFGSTDTQYF
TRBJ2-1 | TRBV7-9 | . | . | TGTGCCAGCAGCTTTCAGGGGCCCCCCAATGAGCAGTTCTTC | CASSFQGPPNEQFF
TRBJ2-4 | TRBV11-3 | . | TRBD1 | TGTGCCAGCAGCCTTTCGGGACAGGGGCTCGGGAACATTCAGTACTTC | CASSLSGQGLGNIQYF
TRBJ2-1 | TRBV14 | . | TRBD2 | TGTGCCAGCAGCCAAGACCATGTGTTACTAGCGGGTCTCGATGAGCAGTTCTTC | CASSQDHVLLAGLDEQFF
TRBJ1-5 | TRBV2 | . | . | TGTGCCAGCAGTGAGGCCAGGGATAGCAATCAGCCCCAGCATTTT | CASSEARDSNQPQHF
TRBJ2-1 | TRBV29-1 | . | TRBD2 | TGCAGCGTCCTTCCTAGCGGGGGGGCCCATGAGCAGTTCTTC | CSVLPSGGAHEQFF
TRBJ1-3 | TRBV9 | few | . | TGTGCCAGCAGCGAACAGCCTAACGGAAACACCATATATTTT | CASSEQPNGNTIYF
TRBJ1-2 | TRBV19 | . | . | TGTGCCAGTAGTACCAGCTCCTATGGCTACACCTTC | CASSTSSYGYTF
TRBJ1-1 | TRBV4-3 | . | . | TGCGCCAGCAGCCAAACGCCCGGGGTCACTGAAGCTTTCTTT | CASSQTPGVTEAFF
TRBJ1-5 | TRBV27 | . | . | TGTGCCAGCAGTTTAGGGGGGAGCAATCAGCCCCAGCATTTT | CASSLGGSNQPQHF
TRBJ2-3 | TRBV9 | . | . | TGTGCCAGCAGCCCTCGGTGGACAGATACGCAGTATTTT | CASSPRWTDTQYF
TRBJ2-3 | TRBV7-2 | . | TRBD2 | TGTGCCAGCAGCCCCCGGAGGGCGGGGGGCGTAGATACGCAGTATTTT | CASSPRRAGGVDTQYF
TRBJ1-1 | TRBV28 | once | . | TGTGCCAGCAAATCAAGAGGAAACACTGAAGCTTTCTTT | CASKSRGNTEAFF
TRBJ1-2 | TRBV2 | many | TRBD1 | TGTGCCAGCACCCGACAGGGAGACGGCTACACCTTC | CASTRQGDGYTF
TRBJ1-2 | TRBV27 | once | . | TGTGCCAGCAGGGGACTACTATATGGCTACACCTTC | CASRGLLYGYTF
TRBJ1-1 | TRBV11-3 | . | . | TGTGCCAGCAGCTTACGGGGTACCGATGAAGCTTTCTTT | CASSLRGTDEAFF
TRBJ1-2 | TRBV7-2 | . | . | TGTGCCAGCAGCTTAGTCGGTGGTCTAAGCTACACCTTC | CASSLVGGLSYTF
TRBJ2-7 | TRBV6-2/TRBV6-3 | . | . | TGTGCCAGCAGCCGCCAGGGGTACGAGCAGTACTTC | CASSRQGYEQYF
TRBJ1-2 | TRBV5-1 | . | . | TGCGCCAGCAGCGTCCCATCGGGGGGCTACACCTTC | CASSVPSGGYTF
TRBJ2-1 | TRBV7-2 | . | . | TGTGCCAGCAGCTTAGGCCCCGGCCGCAATGAGCAGTTCTTC | CASSLGPGRNEQFF
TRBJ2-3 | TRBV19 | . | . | TGTGCCAGTAATCTGGGGGGGCACACAGATACGCAGTATTTT | CASNLGGHTDTQYF
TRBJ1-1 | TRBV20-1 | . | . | TGCAGTGCTAAGGGTGCCTCTGAAGCTTTCTTT | CSAKGASEAFF
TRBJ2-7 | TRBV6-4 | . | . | TGTGCCAGCAGTGGGGGCACCACGAGGGACGTCTACGAGCAGTACTTC | CASSGGTTRDVYEQYF
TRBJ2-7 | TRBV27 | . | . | TGTGCCACCGGGCAGATCCTAAACGAGCAGTACTTC | CATGQILNEQYF